The text below deals with one T cell receptor beta chain. The data were obtained in a study of blood T cell repertoires in COVID-19. The data were produced by immunoSEQ multiplex PCR, yet TCRdb's version contains in-frame clones alone and is incomplete. The data show roughly 120,000 clones, 85% to 90% seen once. V lost 8 bases and J lost 4; bases outside the gene matches: 7. CDR3 size: 14 residues. Germline V CDR1 and CDR2: LGHNA, YNFKEQ. This receptor was taken from a woman between 45 and 60 years old with acute or convalescent COVID-19. Sequenced sample: peripheral blood. The chain is built from TRBV4-2 and TRBJ2-2; 7 bases are a match to TRBD2. In DNA, the CDR3 is TGTGCCAGCGGCGCGGGAGTGGGCACCGGGGAGCTGTTTTTT. Protein: CASGAGVGTGELFF.